The rows below give T cell receptor beta chains drawn from one sample of a study of cytomegalovirus exposure and HLA in healthy donors. The table came from immunoSEQ multiplex PCR; TCRdb's copy has only in-frame clones and leaves some out. The profile shows under 150,000 clones, roughly 83% of them singletons. Material for sequencing was PBMCs. These receptors were taken from a girl between 2 and 10 years old in good health and CMV-seronegative. Each CDR3 is given with its conserved first and last residue. D genes are given only for firm matches. Part of the rows lack a size; the others show once, few, many or a class for expanded clones.

TRBJ1-1 | . | . | TRBV19 | TGTGCCAGTAGTATGGGATTTGCGGGGAACACTGAAGCTTTCTTT | CASSMGFAGNTEAFF
TRBJ2-7 | . | TRBD2 | TRBV7-2 | TGTGCCAGCAGCCCCAGTGGTAGCGGGGGGCCCTACGAGCAGTACTTC | CASSPSGSGGPYEQYF
TRBJ1-1 | . | TRBD1 | TRBV4-2 | TGTGCCAGCAGCCCACTGTCTACAGGGGATCGCCGAGCTTTCTTT | CASSPLSTGDRRAFF
TRBJ2-7 | . | . | TRBV5-6 | TGTGCCAGCAGCTTGGCACGCCCACAGTCGGCCTACGAGCAGTACTTC | CASSLARPQSAYEQYF
TRBJ1-1 | . | TRBD1 | TRBV7-8 | TGTGCCAGCAGCTCCGGGACAGGGATCATGAACACTGAAGCTTTCTTT | CASSSGTGIMNTEAFF
TRBJ2-3 | . | . | TRBV5-1 | TGCGCCAGCAGCTTGATCTTAGCGCCCCTGGAACCTAGCAAAGATACGCAGTATTTT | CASSLILAPLEPSKDTQYF
TRBJ2-4 | . | TRBD1 | TRBV27 | TGTGCCAGCAGAATACGACAGGGGACCAAAAACATTCAGTACTTC | CASRIRQGTKNIQYF
TRBJ2-1 | . | TRBD2 | TRBV7-9 | TGTGCCAGCAGCTTAGCAGCGGGAGCTTCCTACAATGAGCAGTTCTTC | CASSLAAGASYNEQFF
TRBJ1-1 | . | TRBD1 | TRBV5-1 | TGCGCCAGCAGCTTAGGGACAGGGAGGGGGCTGGACACTGAAGCTTTCTTT | CASSLGTGRGLDTEAFF
TRBJ2-1 | . | . | TRBV4-1 | TGCGCCAGCAGCCGGGAAGGAACGGGGGATTACAATGAGCAGTTCTTC | CASSREGTGDYNEQFF
TRBJ1-1 | . | TRBD1 | TRBV7-3 | TGTGCCAGCAGCTTAGGACAGGGTGGAGCTGAAGCTTTCTTT | CASSLGQGGAEAFF
TRBJ2-1 | . | . | TRBV27 | TGTGCCAGCAGTCCCGCCGCTGGGGGCGCGGGTATTGCCTACAATGAGCAGTTCTTC | CASSPAAGGAGIAYNEQFF
TRBJ2-7 | few | TRBD1 | TRBV11-2 | TGTGCCAGCAGCCTTGCACAGGGGAACGAGCAGTACTTC | CASSLAQGNEQYF
TRBJ1-1 | few | . | TRBV2 | TGTGCCAGCTCGGTCGCGGCAGGGTACCTGAACACTGAAGCTTTCTTT | CASSVAAGYLNTEAFF
TRBJ1-3 | . | TRBD1 | TRBV28 | TGTGCCAGCAGTTCATCAACCGGGACAGGGGCTGGAAACACCATATATTTT | CASSSSTGTGAGNTIYF
TRBJ2-3 | . | . | TRBV6-5 | TGTGCCAGCAGTTACGCACAGGAGAGCACAGATACGCAGTATTTT | CASSYAQESTDTQYF
TRBJ2-2 | . | . | TRBV21-1 | TGTGCCAGCGGGAATAGCGGGAGGGCCCCCACCGGGGAGCTGTTTTTT | CASGNSGRAPTGELFF
TRBJ1-6 | . | . | TRBV27 | TGTGCCAGCGGGGCCCCGCCGGGACTTCCTTCACCCCTCCACTTT | CASGAPPGLPSPLHF
TRBJ2-2 | . | TRBD2 | TRBV7-3 | TGTGCCAGCAGCCTTAGCGGGAGCGGGGCCGGGGAGCTGTTTTTT | CASSLSGSGAGELFF
TRBJ2-1 | . | TRBD1 | TRBV5-1 | TGCGCCAGCAGCTCCCGGGACAGGGTTAATGAGCAGTTCTTC | CASSSRDRVNEQFF
TRBJ1-1 | . | TRBD1 | TRBV10-3 | TGTGCCATCAGTGAAATAGGGACAGGGTTCAGGACTGAAGCTTTCTTT | CAISEIGTGFRTEAFF
TRBJ1-3 | . | . | TRBV7-8 | TGTGCCAGCAGCTTAGTACGAGGGATCTCTGGAAACACCATATATTTT | CASSLVRGISGNTIYF
TRBJ2-3 | . | TRBD2 | TRBV27 | TGTGCCAGCAGTCCGGGACTAGCCGTAGATACGCAGTATTTT | CASSPGLAVDTQYF
TRBJ1-3 | few | . | TRBV4-1 | TGCGCCAGCAGCCCTCAATCGACAGCCCTCTCTGGAAACACCATATATTTT | CASSPQSTALSGNTIYF
TRBJ2-2 | . | . | TRBV28 | TGTGCCAGCAGTTTTAGTTCCGGCACCGGGGAGCTGTTTTTT | CASSFSSGTGELFF
TRBJ1-2 | . | TRBD1 | TRBV5-4 | TGTGCCAGCAGCTTGCTACAGGGGAACTATGGCTACACCTTC | CASSLLQGNYGYTF
TRBJ2-7 | . | TRBD2 | TRBV27 | TGTGCCAGCAGTCTACGCGGGAGAGGGGATTACGAGCAGTACTTC | CASSLRGRGDYEQYF
TRBJ2-1 | once | . | TRBV6-5 | TGTGCCACCGGGGAGCGCAATGAGCAGTTCTTC | CATGERNEQFF
TRBJ2-1 | . | TRBD2 | TRBV27 | TGTGCCAGCAGTTTAGGAATAGCGGGAGCGATCTACAATGAGCAGTTCTTC | CASSLGIAGAIYNEQFF
TRBJ1-2 | . | TRBD1 | TRBV2 | TGTGCCAGCAGTGGGACAGGGATGTATGGCTACACCTTC | CASSGTGMYGYTF
TRBJ2-1 | once | TRBD2 | TRBV6-5 | TGTGCCAGCAGTTACTCCCTAGCGGGAGTTAATGAGCAGTTCTTC | CASSYSLAGVNEQFF
TRBJ2-7 | . | TRBD1 | TRBV28 | TGTGCCAGCATTAGACAGGGCCCCTACGAGCAGTACTTC | CASIRQGPYEQYF
TRBJ2-1 | . | TRBD2 | TRBV2 | TGTGCCAGGGCAGGGGCGCTAGCGGGAGGGCCCAACAATGAGCAGTTCTTC | CARAGALAGGPNNEQFF
TRBJ1-6 | . | TRBD1 | TRBV27 | TGTGCCAGCAGTTTATCCGGGACAGGGGATTCACCCCTCCACTTT | CASSLSGTGDSPLHF
TRBJ1-5 | . | . | TRBV28 | TGTGCCAGCAGCAGTCGTCCAGGGCTTAATCAGCCCCAGCATTTT | CASSSRPGLNQPQHF
TRBJ2-3 | . | TRBD2 | TRBV6-1 | TGTGCCAGCAGTGCGAGCGGGAGAATAGATACGCAGTATTTT | CASSASGRIDTQYF
TRBJ1-6 | . | TRBD1 | TRBV9 | TGTGCCAGCAGCGACAGGGGCGTTTTTAATTCACCCCTCCACTTT | CASSDRGVFNSPLHF
TRBJ1-2 | . | TRBD1 | TRBV5-4 | TGTGCCAGCAGCTTCGGACAGGGAGGCTACACCTTC | CASSFGQGGYTF
TRBJ2-7 | . | . | TRBV6-5 | TGTGCCAGCAGTTCCCCTAAGGGGCCGTCGGGCTACGAGCAGTACTTC | CASSSPKGPSGYEQYF
TRBJ1-2 | . | . | TRBV7-5 | TGTGCCAGAAGTTCCGGGACAGGTGGCACTAACTATGGCTACACCTTC | CARSSGTGGTNYGYTF
TRBJ1-1 | . | TRBD1 | TRBV14 | TGTGCCAGCAGCGGACAGGGGGCCTCGGGGGAAGCTTTCTTT | CASSGQGASGEAFF
TRBJ1-3 | . | . | TRBV9 | TGTGCCAGCAGCGTAGGAGGGGGTTCCGGAAACACCATATATTTT | CASSVGGGSGNTIYF
TRBJ2-7 | . | TRBD1 | TRBV7-2 | TGTGCCAGCAGCTTAGGGCAGGGGGCGCTTAATAGCGCCTCCTACGAGCAGTACTTC | CASSLGQGALNSASYEQYF
TRBJ2-1 | . | TRBD2 | TRBV2 | TGTGCCAGCATCGCTAGCGGGGAGGGGGGTGAGCAGTTCTTC | CASIASGEGGEQFF
TRBJ2-5 | . | . | TRBV7-3 | TGTGCCAGCAGCCCGGACGGAGGGTCGCCGACCCAGTACTTC | CASSPDGGSPTQYF
TRBJ2-2 | . | TRBD2 | TRBV6-4 | TGTGCCAGCAGTACTAGCGGGAGCACCGGGGAGCTGTTTTTT | CASSTSGSTGELFF
TRBJ2-1 | . | . | TRBV27 | TGTGCCAGCAGTTTAAGGGGGAGGGATCGGGTGGAGCAGTTCTTC | CASSLRGRDRVEQFF